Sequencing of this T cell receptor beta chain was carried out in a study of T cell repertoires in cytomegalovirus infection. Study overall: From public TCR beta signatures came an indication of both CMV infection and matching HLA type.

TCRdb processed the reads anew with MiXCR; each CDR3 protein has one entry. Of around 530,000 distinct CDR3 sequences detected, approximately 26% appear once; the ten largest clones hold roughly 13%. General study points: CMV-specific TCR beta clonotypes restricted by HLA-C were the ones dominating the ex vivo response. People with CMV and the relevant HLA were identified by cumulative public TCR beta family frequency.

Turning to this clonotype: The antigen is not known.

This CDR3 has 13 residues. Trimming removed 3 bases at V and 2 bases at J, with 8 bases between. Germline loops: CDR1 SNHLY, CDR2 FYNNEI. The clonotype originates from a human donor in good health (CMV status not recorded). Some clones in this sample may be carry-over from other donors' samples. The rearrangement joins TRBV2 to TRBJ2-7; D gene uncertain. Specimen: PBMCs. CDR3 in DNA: TGTGCCAGCAGTGACCTGGTTACCTACGAGCAGTACTTC. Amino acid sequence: CASSDLVTYEQYF.